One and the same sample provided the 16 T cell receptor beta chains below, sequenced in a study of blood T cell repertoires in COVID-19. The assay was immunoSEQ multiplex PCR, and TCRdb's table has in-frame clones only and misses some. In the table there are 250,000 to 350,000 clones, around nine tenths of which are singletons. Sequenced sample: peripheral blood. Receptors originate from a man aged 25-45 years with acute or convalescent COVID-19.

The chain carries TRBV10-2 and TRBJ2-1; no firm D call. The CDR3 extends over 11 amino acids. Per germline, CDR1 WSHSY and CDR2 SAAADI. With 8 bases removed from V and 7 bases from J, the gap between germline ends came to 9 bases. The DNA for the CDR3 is TGCGCCAGCGGTAGCTGGAATGAGCAGTTCTTC. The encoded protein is CASGSWNEQFF.

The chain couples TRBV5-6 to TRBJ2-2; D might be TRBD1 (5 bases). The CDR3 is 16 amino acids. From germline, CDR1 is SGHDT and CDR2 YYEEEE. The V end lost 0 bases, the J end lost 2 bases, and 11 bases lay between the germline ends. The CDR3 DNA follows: TGTGCCAGCAGCTTGGCGGGTCAGGGCAACACCGGGGAGCTGTTTTTT. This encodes CASSLAGQGNTGELFF.

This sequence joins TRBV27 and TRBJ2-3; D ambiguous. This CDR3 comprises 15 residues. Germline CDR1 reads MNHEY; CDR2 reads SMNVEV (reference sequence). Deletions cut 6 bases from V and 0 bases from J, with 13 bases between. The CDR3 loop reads CASSRDSTSTDTQYF. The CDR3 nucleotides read TGTGCCAGCAGCCGCGACTCGACTAGCACAGATACGCAGTATTTT.

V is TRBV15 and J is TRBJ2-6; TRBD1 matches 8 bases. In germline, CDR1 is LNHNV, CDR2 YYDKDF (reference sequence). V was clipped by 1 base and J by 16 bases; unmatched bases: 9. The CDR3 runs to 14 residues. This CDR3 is CATSRAGTGTVLTF. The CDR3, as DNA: TGTGCCACCAGCAGAGCGGGGACAGGAACAGTTCTGACTTTC. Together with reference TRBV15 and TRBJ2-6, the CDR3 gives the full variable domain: DAMVIQNPRYQVTQFGKPVTLSCSQTLNHNVMYWYQQKSSQAPKLLFHYYDKDFNNEADTPDNFQSRRPNTSFCFLDIRSPGLGDTAMYLCATSRAGTGTVLTFGAGSRLTVL.

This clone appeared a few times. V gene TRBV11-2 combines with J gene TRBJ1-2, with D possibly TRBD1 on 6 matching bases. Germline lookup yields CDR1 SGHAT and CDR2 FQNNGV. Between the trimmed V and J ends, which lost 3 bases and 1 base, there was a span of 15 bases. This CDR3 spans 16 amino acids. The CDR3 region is CASSFSGGALNYGYTF. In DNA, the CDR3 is TGTGCCAGCAGCTTTTCGGGGGGCGCCCTTAACTATGGCTACACCTTC.

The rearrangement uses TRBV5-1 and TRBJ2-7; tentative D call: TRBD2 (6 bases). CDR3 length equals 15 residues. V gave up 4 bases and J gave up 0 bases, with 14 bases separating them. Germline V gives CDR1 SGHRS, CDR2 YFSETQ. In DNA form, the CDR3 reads TGCGCCAGCAGCCTACCGGGACTGGCCTCCTACGAGCAGTACTTC. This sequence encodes CASSLPGLASYEQYF.

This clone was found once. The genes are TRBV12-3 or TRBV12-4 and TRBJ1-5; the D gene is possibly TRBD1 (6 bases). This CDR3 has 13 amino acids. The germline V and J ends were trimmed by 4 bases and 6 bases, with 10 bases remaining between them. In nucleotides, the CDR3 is TGTGCCAGCAGTTCAGGGGAGACTCAGCCCCAGCATTTT. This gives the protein CASSSGETQPQHF.

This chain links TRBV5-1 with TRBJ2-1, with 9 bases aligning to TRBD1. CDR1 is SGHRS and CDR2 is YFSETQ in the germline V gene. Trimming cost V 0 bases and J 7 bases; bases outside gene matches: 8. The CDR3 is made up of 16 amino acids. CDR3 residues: CASSLVVGQGSNEQFF. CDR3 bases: TGCGCCAGCAGCTTGGTAGTAGGACAGGGGTCGAATGAGCAGTTCTTC.

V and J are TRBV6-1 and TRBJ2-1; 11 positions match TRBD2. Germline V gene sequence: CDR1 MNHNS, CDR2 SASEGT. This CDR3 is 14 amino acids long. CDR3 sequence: CALTGLAERNEQFF. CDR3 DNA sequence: TGTGCTCTGACGGGACTAGCGGAGAGGAATGAGCAGTTCTTC.

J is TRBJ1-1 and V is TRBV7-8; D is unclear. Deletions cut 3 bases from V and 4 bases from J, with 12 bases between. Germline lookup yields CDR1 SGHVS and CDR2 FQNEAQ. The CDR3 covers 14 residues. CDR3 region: CASSFPGGSTEAFF. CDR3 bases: TGTGCCAGCAGCTTCCCGGGAGGGAGCACTGAAGCTTTCTTT.

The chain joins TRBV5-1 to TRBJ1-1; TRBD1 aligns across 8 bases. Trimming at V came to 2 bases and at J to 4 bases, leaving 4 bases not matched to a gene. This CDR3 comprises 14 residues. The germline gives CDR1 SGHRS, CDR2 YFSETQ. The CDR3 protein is CASSLRTGGTEAFF. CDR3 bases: TGCGCCAGCAGCTTACGTACAGGGGGCACTGAAGCTTTCTTT. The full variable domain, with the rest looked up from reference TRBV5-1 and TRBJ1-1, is KAGVTQTPRYLIKTRGQQVTLSCSPISGHRSVSWYQQTPGQGLQFLFEYFSETQRNKGNFPGRFSGRQFSNSRSEMNVSTLELGDSALYLCASSLRTGGTEAFFGQGTRLTVV.

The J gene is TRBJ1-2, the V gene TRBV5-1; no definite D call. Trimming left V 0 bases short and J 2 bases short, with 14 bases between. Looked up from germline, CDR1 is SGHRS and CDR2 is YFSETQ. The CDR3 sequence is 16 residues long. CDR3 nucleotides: TGCGCCAGCAGCTTGGCCTCCGACACCTTAAACTATGGCTACACCTTC. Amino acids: CASSLASDTLNYGYTF.

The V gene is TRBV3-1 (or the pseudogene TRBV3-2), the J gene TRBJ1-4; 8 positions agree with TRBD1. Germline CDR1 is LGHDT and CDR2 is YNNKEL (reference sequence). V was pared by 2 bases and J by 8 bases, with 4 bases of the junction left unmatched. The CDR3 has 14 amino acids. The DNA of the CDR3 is TGTGCCAGCAGCCAAAGGACAGGGAAGGAAAAACTGTTTTTT. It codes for CASSQRTGKEKLFF.

CDR3 bases: TGTGCCAGCAGTTCCCCGACGGGAACCGGGCGAGGCTACACCTTC. Translation: CASSSPTGTGRGYTF. The chain employs TRBV28 and TRBJ1-2; no reliable D call. V was clipped by 4 bases and J by 8 bases, with 20 bases between them. Per the germline V gene, CDR1 is MDHEN and CDR2 is SYDVKM. This CDR3 contains 15 residues.

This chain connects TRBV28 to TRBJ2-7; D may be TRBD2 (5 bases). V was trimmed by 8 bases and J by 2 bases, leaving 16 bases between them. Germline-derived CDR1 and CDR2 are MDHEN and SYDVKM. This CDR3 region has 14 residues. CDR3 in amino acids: CASSSPAVAYEQYF. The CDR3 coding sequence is TGTGCCAGCTCTAGTCCAGCGGTGGCCTACGAGCAGTACTTC. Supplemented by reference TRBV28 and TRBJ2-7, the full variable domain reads DVKVTQSSRYLVKRTGEKVFLECVQDMDHENMFWYRQDPGLGLRLIYFSYDVKMKEKGDIPEGYSVSREKKERFSLILESASTNQTSMYLCASSSPAVAYEQYFGPGTRLTVT.

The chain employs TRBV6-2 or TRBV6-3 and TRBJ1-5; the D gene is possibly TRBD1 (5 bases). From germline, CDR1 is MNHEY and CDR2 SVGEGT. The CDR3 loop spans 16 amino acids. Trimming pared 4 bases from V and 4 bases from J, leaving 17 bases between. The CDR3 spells CASSSSGGGSNQPQHF. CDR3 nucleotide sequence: TGTGCCAGCAGTTCCTCGGGGGGGGGTTCGAATCAGCCCCAGCATTTT.